This T cell receptor (beta chain) derives from a study of shared clonotypes between healthy human individuals (dated by TCRdb to about 2020). About the study as a whole: Three men and two women, aged 18 to 49 years, made up the cohort. To increase sequencing depth and limit assay-specific biases, different laboratories used diverse techniques to prepare libraries and sequence TCR repertoires. Blood TCR repertoires of four to six healthy adults were deeply sequenced to estimate repertoire size and the extent of clonotype sharing between individuals. For each donor, CD4 naive and CD4 memory were each given three plates, CD8 naive was given two plates, and CD8 memory was given one plate. Per donor, leukapheresis produced somewhere between about 0.94 and 9 billion PBMCs. On the study overall, not on this receptor specifically: Because the study included a small number of donors, the genetic and exposure-history diversity represented was limited. Incomplete sequencing was indicated by rarefaction of sorted-subset datasets, despite the large sequencing depth. Larger estimated clonotype richness was generally found for naive subsets than for memory subsets. Pairwise subsampling indicated that sequencing depth was expected to affect the degree of clonotype sharing among donors. Sampling was restricted to blood, and TCR repertoires in tissues likely differ from the TCR repertoires found in blood. Approximately 5% of naive CD4, 3.5% of naive CD8, 2.3% of memory CD4, and roughly 0.4% of memory CD8 clonotypes were shared across several donors. Compared with non-shared clonotypes, the clonotypes found in all four sorted-subset donors had higher generation probabilities.

The donors were healthy, HIV-negative adults with no recently reported acute infections or vaccinations. All donors were Caucasian adults living in Nashville, Tennessee, USA. CD4+ T cells were enriched through magnetic negative selection, after which naive cells were positively selected on CD45RA and the remaining negative fraction served as the memory subset. After blood collection by leukapheresis, PBMCs were isolated using Ficoll-Histopaque density gradient centrifugation and then cryopreserved in the vapor phase of liquid nitrogen. Purity and quantity of every magnetically sorted T cell population were checked by analytical flow cytometry. Genomic DNA was isolated from every sorted fraction and measured by UV absorbance on a Nanodrop 2000c. In the case of this clone: The antigen it recognizes is unknown. No base quality values were provided; no much bigger clone lies one nucleotide off.

TCR CDR3 regions were amplified from genomic DNA by multiplex PCR using the deep immunoSEQ assay. Extracted genomic DNA from each cell subset was distributed evenly across all wells of several immunoSEQ 96-well plates, and each plate was treated as a replicate. For sorted subsets, 150 to 200 ng genomic DNA, equal to 25,000 to 35,000 T cell genomes, was loaded into each replicate PCR. Purified libraries were quantified with a Qubit 3.0 fluorometer, sized on a Bioanalyzer 2100, and re-quantified with the KAPA Library Quantification kit. Every immunoSEQ 96-well plate was sequenced on a dedicated single-read 150-cycle Illumina NextSeq 550 flow cell. As for the authors' bioinformatics: Because the immunoSEQ output included only junctional sequences and no quality scores, the filtering could not be the same as the filtering used for full-length reads. Sequences were annotated with PyIR, a Python wrapper for IgBLAST v1.9, and V/J genes and CDR3 were assigned using IMGT germline references. Reads were removed for weak V/J assignments (E-value above 1e-6), missing CDR3, stop codons, out-of-frame junctions, or ambiguous translated residues. V3J clonotypes were defined by identical inferred V gene, J gene, and CDR3 amino acid sequence. The percentage overlap between two repertoires was calculated by dividing the number of shared unique clonotypes by the size of the smaller repertoire. Repertoire richness was assessed with RTK rarefaction, the Chao1 estimator, and Recon v2.1 estimates of unobserved clonotypes. Generation probabilities for all TCRbeta clonotypes obtained by the gDNA method from a few donors were computed using OLGA. The table comes from immuneACCESS by way of TCRdb, which keeps in-frame sequences with V and J called. Part of the clones is missing from these tables; in studies checked, under half for an unresolved V gene and the rest for unknown reasons. Clonal size and the V and J genes are those of that table, whereas D and trimming came from the DNA. The sample table lists approximately 2.5 million clones, roughly 93% of them with a count of one. Of the sample, approximately 0.37% is held by the ten largest clones.

Germline trimming amounts to 6 bases on V and 0 bases on J, with 7 as the count of junction bases outside the gene matches. The germline V gene encodes CDR1 LGHNA and CDR2 YSLEER. Spanning cysteine to phenylalanine, the CDR3 consists of 16 amino acids. Solely the CDR3 DNA is kept, with 48 bases framed from the first base. The source of this sequence is a man between 18 and 29 years old in good health. Some clones in this sample may be carry-over from other donors' samples. The chain couples TRBV4-3 to TRBJ2-1, with 8 bases in between that match TRBD2. The sequencing input was naive CD4+ T cells from PBMCs. What this sample's cell subset or site label stands for: CD45RA+ positively selected. The CDR3 protein sequence reads: CASSAGRASSYNEQFF. The DNA reads as follows: TGCGCCAGCAGTGCCGGGAGGGCGAGCTCCTACAATGAGCAGTTCTTC.